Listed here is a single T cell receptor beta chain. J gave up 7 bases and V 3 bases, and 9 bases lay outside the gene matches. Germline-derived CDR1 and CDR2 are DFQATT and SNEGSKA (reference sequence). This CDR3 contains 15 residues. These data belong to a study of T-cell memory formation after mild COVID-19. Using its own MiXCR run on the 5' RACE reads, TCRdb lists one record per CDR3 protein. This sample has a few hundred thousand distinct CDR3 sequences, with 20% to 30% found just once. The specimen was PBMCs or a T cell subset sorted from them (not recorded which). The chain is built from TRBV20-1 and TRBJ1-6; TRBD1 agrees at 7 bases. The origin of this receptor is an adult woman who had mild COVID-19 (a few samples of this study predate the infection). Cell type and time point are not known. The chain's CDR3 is CSASLSGQSNSPLHF. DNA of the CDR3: TGCAGTGCTAGTCTATCGGGACAGTCGAATTCACCCCTCCACTTT.